One TCR beta chain is described in this entry. The data derive from a study of blood T cell repertoires in COVID-19. Authors' processing steps: Scientists estimated how many nucleated cells there were by amplifying reference gene primers. Only in-frame clones appear in the TCRdb table, and some are missing; sequencing was by immunoSEQ multiplex PCR. The DNA was the basis for D and trimming; V, J and clone size are from that table. The repertoire holds about 170,000 clones, with roughly 86% as singletons. The CDR3 is 14 amino acids. Germline loops: CDR1 KGHSH, CDR2 LQKENI. V was clipped by 4 bases and J by 6 bases, with 12 bases between them.

The sample taken for sequencing was peripheral blood. The origin of this receptor is a woman over 75 with COVID-19, enrolled during active disease. The V call is TRBV18, the J call TRBJ1-4; D uncertain. CDR3 DNA sequence: TGTGCCAGCTCACAGAACAGCCTTTATGAAAAACTGTTTTTT. Its protein product is CASSQNSLYEKLFF.